Reported below is one TCR beta chain. This clone was detected a few times. Its antigen is unknown. Base qualities were left out, and no much larger clone turns up one base away. The sample comes from a study of OX40 agonist ivuxolimab in advanced cancers. Describing the broader study: Ivuxolimab was an agonistic, fully human IgG2 monoclonal antibody directed against OX40 (CD134), a costimulatory receptor. Patients were allowed to have had prior anti-PD-1, anti-PD-L1 or anti-CTLA-4 therapy, and 40% of the dose-escalation patients had been treated with checkpoint inhibitors. Among the approximately 50 dose-escalation patients, some 19 had hepatocellular carcinoma, approximately 15 melanoma, 9 renal cell carcinoma and 9 head and neck cancer. Partial responses occurred in three dose-escalation patients: two with cutaneous melanoma and one with hepatocellular carcinoma. Intravenous ivuxolimab was administered to patients every 2 weeks at six dose levels: 0.01, 0.1, 0.3, 1.5, 3 and 10 mg/kg. The paper describes the monotherapy dose-escalation part (N ≈ 49 patients) of the phase I trial of ivuxolimab. The dose-escalation cohort was roughly 83% male with a mean age of roughly 60 years, ranging from roughly 20 to 80. The point of sequencing TCRbeta in the periphery was to test whether ivuxolimab changed TCR sequence diversity and drove clonal T-cell expansion.

General findings and caveats noted by the study authors: Low levels of normalized T-cell clonal expansion were also shown by some nonresponding patients. After ivuxolimab, more expanded clones were found on average in CD8+ T cells than in CD4+ T cells. At doses from 0.1 to 3.0 mg/kg, clonal expansion was seen in both CD4+ and CD8+ blood T cells between baseline and week 6. Partial responders in the 0.1-3.0 mg/kg groups had among the lowest normalized peripheral clonal expansion, especially among CD8+ T cells. The antigen specificity of the clonally expanded peripheral T cells was not determined.

Patients with a history of autoimmune disease or receiving systemic immunosuppression were excluded from the trial. In every dose cohort, peripheral blood was drawn for TCR sequencing at baseline, cycle 4 day 1, and cycle 7 day 1. The samples were taken from a phase I, first-in-human, multicenter, open-label dose-escalation trial of ivuxolimab. Adults with locally advanced or metastatic melanoma, renal cell carcinoma, hepatocellular carcinoma or head and neck squamous cell carcinoma were enrolled in the trial. Before TCR sequencing, CD4+ T cells and CD8+ T cells were sorted from peripheral blood as separate populations. Genomic DNA was isolated from the sorted cells so that the TCRbeta CDR3 region could be sequenced. TCRbeta CDR3 regions were sequenced using the immunoSEQ Assay. Held by TCRdb, this immuneACCESS table contains in-frame sequences only and omits some clones. Under half of the omission traces to an unresolved V gene where checked; the cause of the rest is unknown. The sample table holds tens of thousands of clones, of which approximately 85% were seen once. The top ten clonotypes cover roughly 10% of the sample.

The cysteine opens and the phenylalanine closes a CDR3 of 11 amino acids. Only the CDR3 portion is preserved as DNA: 33 bases, with reading frame beginning at the first base. The junction shows trimming of 5 bases on V and 4 bases on J, plus 3 bases between the germline ends. In the germline V gene (reference sequence), CDR1 corresponds to SEHNR and CDR2 to FQNEAQ. The sample in question was CD4+ or CD8+ T cells sorted from blood, obtained in a trial of the OX40 agonist ivuxolimab. The sequence derives from an adult with an advanced solid tumor such as melanoma, head and neck, liver or kidney cancer. The chain links TRBV7-9 with TRBJ2-1; the D gene identity is not certain. The nucleotide sequence is given as TGTGCCAGCAGCAAATACAATGAGCAGTTCTTC. Translated, it reads CASSKYNEQFF.